This T cell receptor (beta chain) is from a study of blood T cell repertoires in COVID-19. In the study overall: The study drew acute and convalescent COVID-19 samples from the United States, Italy and Spain.

Original data processing: Researchers report that nucleated cell counts were estimated from reference gene primer amplification. Some clones are missing from TCRdb's copy, which holds only in-frame ones; the method was immunoSEQ multiplex PCR. The V and J calls and the clone size are those of that table, but D and trimming were determined from the DNA. The sample holds some 150,000 clones; 70% to 90% are singletons and the top ten take around 10%. The V gene lost 6 bases and the J gene lost 3 bases, with 17 bases spanning the gap. The CDR3 is 15 residues long. CDR1 is SGHTA and CDR2 is FQGNSA in the germline V gene.

The receptor comes from a woman of 80 years or more with acute or convalescent COVID-19. Material: peripheral blood. The chain links TRBV7-2 to TRBJ1-1; D remains ambiguous. CDR3 sequence reads: CASSLRPDTYTEAFF. CDR3 nucleotide sequence: TGTGCCAGCAGTTTGCGACCTGACACGTACACTGAAGCTTTCTTT. Together with reference TRBV7-2 and TRBJ1-1, the CDR3 gives the full variable domain: GAGVSQSPSNKVTEKGKDVELRCDPISGHTALYWYRQSLGQGLEFLIYFQGNSAPDKSGLPSDRFSAERTGGSVSTLTIQRTQQEDSAVYLCASSLRPDTYTEAFFGQGTRLTVV.